This entry lists 25 T cell receptor beta chains sequenced from one sample in a study of T-cell reconstitution after alpha-beta-depleted transplantation in children. The TCRbeta library incorporated unique molecular identifiers. TCRdb independently ran MiXCR on the PCR reads; one entry per CDR3 protein. This table has about 980,000 distinct CDR3 sequences, about 31% appearing once. Sequencing used PBMCs, mostly from graft donor cells, obtained 360 days after TCRalphabeta/CD19-depleted stem cell transplant. These receptors came from a boy under two years old who had a stem cell transplant for SCID, so the T cells may come from the graft donor.

V usage is TRBV7-8 and J usage is TRBJ2-1; D possibly corresponds to TRBD1 (5 bases). The CDR3 is 16 amino acids. V was shortened by 1 base and J by 4 bases, with 14 bases between the two germline ends. The germline V gene encodes CDR1 SGHVS and CDR2 FQNEAQ. CDR3 in DNA: TGTGCCAGCAGCTTAGTGACAGCCCGGAAATACAATGAGCAGTTCTTC. This translates into CASSLVTARKYNEQFF.

J is TRBJ2-3 and V is TRBV24-1, with D uncertain. Germline V gene lookup returns CDR1 KGHDR and CDR2 SFDVKD. This CDR3 is 15 amino acids long. Deletions cut 1 base from V and 1 base from J, with 8 bases between. This CDR3 reads CATSDFVNRTDTQYF. The CDR3, as DNA: TGTGCCACCAGTGATTTCGTCAATCGCACAGATACGCAGTATTTT.

This clonotype was seen a few times. The rearrangement joins TRBV6-5 to TRBJ2-7, with TRBD1 matching over 10 bases. Germline CDR1 is MNHEY and CDR2 is SVGAGI. CDR3 length: 16 residues. Losses at the gene ends were 2 bases for V and 3 bases for J; bases not matched to a gene: 7. The CDR3 DNA is TGTGCCAGCAGTTACGAGGGACAGGGGACCGACTACGAGCAGTACTTC. Its translation is CASSYEGQGTDYEQYF.

The chain combines TRBV20-1 with TRBJ1-5, with no clear D. The CDR3 length is 15 residues. Germline V gives CDR1 DFQATT, CDR2 SNEGSKA (reference sequence). Trimming left V 3 bases short and J 4 bases short, with 16 bases between. CDR3 DNA sequence: TGCAGTGCTAGGGGGAGCGGGAAGGCAAATCAGCCCCAGCATTTT. Protein sequence: CSARGSGKANQPQHF.

The chain links TRBV19 to TRBJ1-5; no clear D gene. This CDR3 contains 14 residues. The V gene lost 5 bases and the J gene lost 7 bases, with 15 bases spanning the gap. Germline CDR1 is LNHDA and CDR2 is SQIVND (reference sequence). CDR3 sequence (DNA): TGTGCCAGTAGTCTGGAGTATTTGACCCAGCCCCAGCATTTT. It codes for CASSLEYLTQPQHF.

The V gene is TRBV29-1, the J gene TRBJ1-2; 12 bases fit TRBD1. CDR3 size: 14 residues. CDR1 is SQVTM and CDR2 is ANQGSEA in the germline V gene. The V and J ends lost 5 bases and 4 bases, in that order; junction bases with no gene match: 5. The CDR3 bases are TGCAGCGTTCCCTGGGACAGGGGGCCCTATGGCTACACCTTC. It is translated as CSVPWDRGPYGYTF.

In its sample, this clonotype was seen a few times. The chain couples TRBV25-1 to TRBJ2-7; either TRBD1 or TRBD2 may supply D (5 bases each). CDR3 size: 15 residues. The V end lost 1 base, the J end lost 2 bases, and 12 bases lay between the germline ends. In germline, CDR1 is MGHDK, CDR2 SYGVNS. CDR3 sequence (DNA): TGTGCCAGCAGTGAATCGGGGCAGATCACCTACGAGCAGTACTTC. It encodes CASSESGQITYEQYF.

In this sample, this clonotype turned up a few times. This chain links TRBV20-1 with TRBJ1-1; D not certain. V was shortened by 0 bases and J by 1 base, with 6 bases between the two germline ends. CDR3 length: 13 residues. Germline V gene lookup returns CDR1 DFQATT and CDR2 SNEGSKA (reference sequence). The CDR3, as DNA: TGCAGTGCTAGAGATCTAAGGAACACTGAAGCTTTCTTT. This sequence encodes CSARDLRNTEAFF.

This clonotype appeared a few times. V usage is TRBV29-1 and J usage is TRBJ1-2, with D perhaps matching TRBD1 (6 bases). Per the germline V gene, CDR1 is SQVTM and CDR2 is ANQGSEA. Trimming stripped 4 bases from V and 5 bases from J, with 17 bases between. This CDR3 region has 14 residues. CDR3 residues: CSVVHPGTPYGYTF. The CDR3 DNA reads as TGCAGCGTTGTACATCCCGGGACACCTTATGGCTACACCTTC.

This clonotype has ten or more counts. This chain uses TRBV12-3 or TRBV12-4 with TRBJ2-7, with 7 bases fitting TRBD1. The V segment lost 1 base and the J segment 2 bases; nucleotides outside the gene matches: 5. This CDR3 comprises 15 residues. This chain's CDR3 is CASSLGPGQTYEQYF. In nucleotides, the CDR3 is TGTGCCAGCAGTTTAGGACCGGGACAGACCTACGAGCAGTACTTC.

With regard to this clonotype: At one of its ends the junction is not consistent with the germline gene, which may arise from a read error. This chain joins TRBV12-3 or TRBV12-4 and TRBJ2-3; 10 nucleotides agree with TRBD2. The CDR3 sequence is 13 residues long. The CDR3 nucleotides are TGTGCCAGCAGCTCCCATTTAGCGGGGGGTTGGAATTTT. This codes for CASSSHLAGGWNF.

The chain links TRBV20-1 to TRBJ2-5; TRBD2 agrees at 15 bases. Looked up from germline, CDR1 is DFQATT and CDR2 is SNEGSKA (reference sequence). Germline trimming cut 5 bases from V and 4 bases from J; bases unmatched to any gene: 8. CDR3 size: 16 residues. The CDR3 DNA is TGCAGTGCTGAACGGACTAGCGGGGGGGCGGGAGAGACCCAGTACTTC. It encodes CSAERTSGGAGETQYF.

This clonotype was observed a handful of times. V gene TRBV7-7 combines with J gene TRBJ2-7; D perhaps matches TRBD1 (5 bases). V was pared by 3 bases and J by 7 bases, with 16 bases between. There are 14 residues in the CDR3. Germline CDR1 and CDR2: SSHAT and FNYEAQ (reference sequence). CDR3 sequence (DNA): TGTGCCAGCAGCTTTCCAGGGCCCTTAGGAGAGCAGTACTTC. This translates into CASSFPGPLGEQYF.

This clonotype has more than one count but fewer than ten. CDR3 protein: CASSPNLWDTKNIQYF. In nucleotides, the CDR3 is TGTGCCAGCAGCCCCAACCTTTGGGACACAAAAAACATTCAGTACTTC. V is TRBV7-9 and J is TRBJ2-4; TRBD1 might be the D (6 bases). This CDR3 is 16 amino acids long. Trimming cost V 5 bases and J 4 bases, with 18 bases left between them. The V gene's germline CDR1 is SEHNR and CDR2 FQNEAQ (reference sequence).

This clonotype was counted between two and nine times. The CDR3 sequence is CASSEWEGTDDGYTF. Here the CDR3 DNA reads TGTGCCAGCAGCGAATGGGAGGGAACGGATGATGGCTACACCTTC. This chain links TRBV6-1 with TRBJ1-2; D remains unclear. CDR1 and CDR2 from the germline V gene are MNHNS and SASEGT. The CDR3 is 15 amino acids. V was cut by 6 bases and J by 6 bases, with 20 bases left in between.

This clonotype has a handful of counts. The CDR3 is CASSLSALSGANVLTF. In nucleotides, the CDR3 is TGCGCCAGCAGCTTGAGCGCGCTTTCTGGGGCCAACGTCCTGACTTTC. V and J are TRBV5-1 and TRBJ2-6; no reliable D call. V lost 1 base to trimming and J lost 1 base, with 9 bases between them. This CDR3 is 16 amino acids long. The germline V gene encodes CDR1 SGHRS and CDR2 YFSETQ. The full variable domain, with the rest looked up from reference TRBV5-1 and TRBJ2-6, is KAGVTQTPRYLIKTRGQQVTLSCSPISGHRSVSWYQQTPGQGLQFLFEYFSETQRNKGNFPGRFSGRQFSNSRSEMNVSTLELGDSALYLCASSLSALSGANVLTFGAGSRLTVL.

There are a few counts of this clonotype. V and J are TRBV5-1 and TRBJ2-3; a possible D gene is TRBD1 (6 bases). Germline CDR1 and CDR2: SGHRS and YFSETQ. Trimming took 3 bases from V and 2 from J, leaving 13 bases between them. The CDR3 runs to 15 residues. The CDR3 region has the DNA TGCGCCAGCAGCTCCTGGGACACCTTCACAGATACGCAGTATTTT. This translates into CASSSWDTFTDTQYF.

This clonotype has more than one count but fewer than ten. V is TRBV20-1 and J is TRBJ2-5, with TRBD1 matching over 10 bases. In germline, CDR1 is DFQATT, CDR2 SNEGSKA (reference sequence). The trim removed 4 bases at V and 5 bases at J, leaving 7 bases unmatched. The CDR3 sequence is 14 residues long. This CDR3 reads CSAKRDRGYETQYF. CDR3 coding DNA: TGCAGTGCTAAGCGGGACAGGGGTTATGAGACCCAGTACTTC.

This clonotype has just a few counts. The CDR3: CASSSRQGIFSEAFF. For the CDR3, the DNA is TGTGCCAGCAGTTCCCGACAGGGTATTTTTTCTGAAGCTTTCTTT. The rearrangement joins TRBV6-5 to TRBJ1-1; 7 bases agree with TRBD1. The CDR3 extends over 15 amino acids. After removal of 4 bases from V and 6 bases from J, the junction contained 11 bases not matched to a gene. Looked up from germline, CDR1 is MNHEY and CDR2 is SVGAGI.

The chain carries TRBV25-1 and TRBJ2-3, with D perhaps matching TRBD1 (7 bases). The CDR3 runs 15 residues. V lost 3 bases and J lost 5, with 15 bases in between. CDR1 MGHDK and CDR2 SYGVNS come from the germline V gene. The CDR3 region is CASSDSRGRGDTQYF. The CDR3 nucleotides read TGTGCCAGCAGTGATTCGAGGGGGCGGGGAGATACGCAGTATTTT.

The rearrangement links TRBV20-1 to TRBJ2-3; 8 bases align to TRBD2. The CDR3 contains 14 residues. CDR1 is DFQATT, CDR2 SNEGSKA, per germline (reference sequence). V lost 5 bases and J lost 6; bases outside the gene matches: 10. DNA of the CDR3: TGCAGTGCTTTAGCGGGGTACCCCGGGGATACGCAGTATTTT. This codes for CSALAGYPGDTQYF.

The CDR3: CASSLRQQGAAGELFF. DNA of the CDR3: TGTGCCAGCAGCTTAAGGCAGCAGGGGGCCGCCGGGGAGCTGTTTTTT. The genes are TRBV7-6 and TRBJ2-2, with 8 bases matching TRBD1. J lost 6 bases, V lost 2 bases, and 8 bases had no gene match. CDR1 and CDR2 (germline): SGHVS, FNYEAQ. There are 16 residues in the CDR3.

This clonotype appeared a few times. This chain connects TRBV10-3 to TRBJ1-2; TRBD1 might be the D (6 bases). V was trimmed by 4 bases and J by 2 bases, leaving 11 bases between them. The CDR3 is 14 residues long. Looked up from germline, CDR1 is ENHRY and CDR2 is SYGVKD. In DNA form, the CDR3 reads TGTGCCATCAGTGGCAGGGGTGAAAACTATGGCTACACCTTC. Protein product: CAISGRGENYGYTF.

This clonotype was picked up a small number of times. The V and J genes are TRBV19 and TRBJ1-2, with TRBD1 matching 11 bases. This CDR3 comprises 14 residues. Germline V gives CDR1 LNHDA, CDR2 SQIVND (reference sequence). J lost 5 bases, V lost 7 bases, and 6 bases had no gene match. Here the CDR3 reads CASTLDRGRYGYTF. The CDR3 DNA reads TGTGCCAGTACCCTGGACAGGGGGCGTTATGGCTACACCTTC.

The genes are TRBV12-3 or TRBV12-4 and TRBJ2-2; 8 bases match TRBD1. Trimming removed 5 bases from V and 6 bases from J; junction bases left unmatched: 11. The CDR3 extends over 16 amino acids. The CDR3 loop is CASSRQGRFRAGELFF. The DNA of the CDR3 is TGTGCCAGCAGTAGACAGGGGCGGTTCCGTGCCGGGGAGCTGTTTTTT.